Below are 9 T cell receptor beta chains sequenced from a single sample in a study of T cell responses to AZD1222 COVID-19 vaccine. Using immunoSEQ multiplex PCR, the repertoire was profiled, and TCRdb retains in-frame clones only, with some absent. The table records roughly 80,000 clones, roughly 90% of them present only once. The specimen comprised peripheral blood, sampled on day 0 of AZD1222 vaccination. The receptors were sampled from an adult in good health.

DNA of the CDR3: TGTGCCAGCAGCTCCCTCCCCGGAGCAGGGACAGGGCCCACAGATACGCAGTATTTT. It translates to CASSSLPGAGTGPTDTQYF. The chain has TRBV7-9 and TRBJ2-3; 9 nucleotides align to TRBD1. This CDR3 comprises 19 residues. Germline V gene data show CDR1 as SEHNR and CDR2 as FQNEAQ (reference sequence). Trimming cost V 4 bases and J 2 bases; bases outside gene matches: 16.

This chain connects TRBV9 to TRBJ1-4; tentative D call: TRBD1 (6 bases). The CDR3 sequence is 14 residues long. Trimming shortened V by 3 bases and J by 4 bases, and 10 bases separated the two germline ends. Germline V lookup: CDR1 SGDLS, CDR2 YYNGEE. The CDR3 coding sequence is TGTGCCAGCAGCGCTGGACAGATTAATGAAAAACTGTTTTTT. Translating gives CASSAGQINEKLFF.

The chain carries TRBV15 and TRBJ2-3; D might be TRBD2 (6 bases). The V gene's germline CDR1 is LNHNV and CDR2 YYDKDF (reference sequence). Trimming stripped 6 bases from V and 0 bases from J, with 10 bases between. The length of the CDR3 is 14 residues. DNA for the CDR3: TGTGCCACCAGTATCGGGGGTAGCACAGATACGCAGTATTTT. Translating it yields CATSIGGSTDTQYF.

The genes are TRBV5-4 and TRBJ1-1; D is uncertain. V was pared by 5 bases and J by 0 bases, with 11 bases between. The CDR3 totals 14 residues. CDR1 is SGHNT, CDR2 YYREEE, per germline (reference sequence). CDR3 amino acids: CASSYGVMNTEAFF. CDR3 sequence (DNA): TGTGCCAGCAGTTATGGGGTGATGAACACTGAAGCTTTCTTT.

The J gene is TRBJ1-5, the V gene TRBV27; D gene ambiguous. V gave up 0 bases and J gave up 4 bases, with 7 bases separating them. CDR1 and CDR2 (germline): MNHEY, SMNVEV (reference sequence). This CDR3 has 14 residues. The CDR3 protein is CASSLSLGNQPQHF. In nucleotides, the CDR3 is TGTGCCAGCAGTTTATCGTTGGGTAATCAGCCCCAGCATTTT.

The J gene is TRBJ1-2, the V gene TRBV30; D is unclear. From germline, CDR1 is GTSNPN and CDR2 SVGIG (reference sequence). The CDR3 consists of 15 residues. The V gene lost 3 bases and the J gene lost 7 bases, with 21 bases spanning the gap. For the CDR3, the DNA is TGTGCCTGGAGCGCGTTACTCGCCCCGCCAGGTGGCTACACCTTC. Amino acid sequence: CAWSALLAPPGGYTF.

This chain uses TRBV27 with TRBJ1-4; D unresolved. Trimming shortened V by 5 bases and J by 3 bases, and 7 bases separated the two germline ends. Germline CDR1 is MNHEY and CDR2 is SMNVEV (reference sequence). The CDR3 runs to 13 residues. CDR3 coding DNA: TGTGCCAGCAGTCGAACCTCTAATGAAAAACTGTTTTTT. Amino acid sequence: CASSRTSNEKLFF.

This chain joins TRBV4-1 and TRBJ1-5; 7 nucleotides align to TRBD1. V lost 0 bases to trimming and J lost 5 bases; unmatched junction nucleotides: 7. CDR3 length equals 16 residues. The V gene's germline CDR1 is MGHRA and CDR2 YSYEKL. The CDR3 sequence is CASSQDQGGVDQPQHF. CDR3 sequence (DNA): TGCGCCAGCAGCCAAGATCAGGGGGGGGTAGATCAGCCCCAGCATTTT.

This clone was picked up one time. The genes are TRBV6-6 and TRBJ2-7; D is tentatively TRBD1 or TRBD2 (5 bases each). The CDR3 is 12 amino acids. Germline loops: CDR1 MNHNY, CDR2 SVGAGI (reference sequence). The V gene lost 7 bases and the J gene lost 3 bases, with 10 bases spanning the gap. The CDR3 region is CASKRGNYEQYF. CDR3 DNA: TGTGCCAGCAAACGGGGCAACTACGAGCAGTACTTC.